The sequence of this T cell receptor beta chain was determined in a study of T cell repertoires in cytomegalovirus infection. Turning to the study itself: Public TCR beta signatures provided an indication of both CMV infection and a matching HLA type. Study-wide points: Dominating the ex vivo response were HLA-C-restricted CMV-specific TCR beta clonotypes.

This CDR3 contains 13 residues. Trimming took off 7 bases at V and 5 bases at J, with 14 bases between the two ends. Germline V CDR1 and CDR2: SQVTM, ANQGSEA. This clonotype has more than one count but fewer than ten. Its cognate antigen is unknown. One entry per CDR3 protein, called by TCRdb with MiXCR from the reads. The data hold approximately 250,000 distinct CDR3 sequences, with 8% to 9.5% observed a single time. The material sequenced was PBMCs. This rearrangement joins TRBV29-1 to TRBJ1-4; D is uncertain. The sequence came from a human donor in good health (CMV status not recorded). Some clones in this sample may be carry-over from other donors' samples. CDR3: CSAARARNEKLFF. In DNA, the CDR3 is TGCAGCGCCGCCCGGGCCAGAAATGAAAAACTGTTTTTT.